The 27 T cell receptor beta chains below come from one sample, sequenced in a study of T-cell memory formation after mild COVID-19 (dated by TCRdb to the early 2020s). The library was made by 5' RACE. Sequencing instrument: Illumina NovaSeq 6000. The raw public data were reprocessed by TCRdb itself: fastp quality trimming at Q25, MiXCR clonotype calling, in-frame beta chains only. Entries that share a CDR3 protein sequence are merged under the most common genes and DNA. Present in this sample are just over 400,000 distinct CDR3 sequences, about a quarter of which were seen just once. Around 13% of the sample goes to the ten largest clones. Input material: PBMCs or a T cell subset sorted from them (not recorded which). These TCRs come from an adult woman who had mild COVID-19 (a few samples of this study predate the infection). The sample titles of this study are shuffled in the database, so cell type and time point are left out; the donor was told from shared clones.

This clonotype turned up a few times. The rearrangement links TRBV7-9 to TRBJ2-1; 10 positions agree with TRBD2. After removal of 5 bases from V and 8 bases from J, the junction contained 9 bases not matched to a gene. CDR3 length equals 15 residues. Germline V CDR1 and CDR2: SEHNR, FQNEAQ (reference sequence). DNA for the CDR3: TGTGCCAGCAGCAACTTAGCGGGGGGCGGCGATGAGCAGTTCTTC. The encoded protein is CASSNLAGGGDEQFF. The full variable domain, rest sourced from reference TRBV7-9 and TRBJ2-1, is DTGVSQNPRHKITKRGQNVTFRCDPISEHNRLYWYRQTLGQGPEFLTYFQNEAQLEKSRLLSDRFSAERPKGSFSTLEIQRTEQGDSAMYLCASSNLAGGGDEQFFGPGTRLTVL.

This clonotype was seen more than once but under ten times. The chain combines TRBV20-1 with TRBJ2-1; D perhaps matches TRBD2 (6 bases). Deletions cut 5 bases from V and 2 bases from J, with 16 bases between. CDR3 length: 15 amino acids. CDR1 and CDR2 (germline): DFQATT, SNEGSKA (reference sequence). The CDR3 spells CSALRGTTAYNEQFF. The CDR3 DNA follows: TGCAGTGCTCTCCGGGGGACCACAGCCTACAATGAGCAGTTCTTC.

The chain couples TRBV10-3 to TRBJ2-5; D is tentatively TRBD1 or TRBD2 (5 bases each). Trimming removed 3 bases from V and 3 bases from J, with 8 bases in between. The CDR3 extends over 13 amino acids. Germline assignment: CDR1 ENHRY and CDR2 SYGVKD. Written as DNA, the CDR3 is TGTGCCATCAGTGACGGGGCCGAAGAGACCCAGTACTTC. This encodes CAISDGAEETQYF.

The table lists this clonotype with a few counts. The chain joins TRBV25-1 to TRBJ2-7; no reliable D call. The V end was cut by 3 bases, the J end by 0 bases, with 6 bases between. Germline CDR1 MGHDK, CDR2 SYGVNS. CDR3 length: 13 amino acids. This CDR3 reads CASSDPSSYEQYF. The CDR3 coding sequence is TGTGCCAGCAGTGACCCCTCCTCCTACGAGCAGTACTTC.

The CDR3 loop is CASSLGKGTDTQYF. The CDR3 nucleotides are TGTGCCAGCAGCCTTGGGAAAGGCACAGATACGCAGTATTTT. The rearrangement joins TRBV6-5 to TRBJ2-3; the D is unclear. Germline CDR1 is MNHEY and CDR2 is SVGAGI. This CDR3 contains 14 residues. V lost 6 bases, J lost 1 base, and 11 bases lay in between.

This clonotype came up a few times. The chain is built from TRBV11-2 and TRBJ2-5; possible D gene TRBD1, 6 bases. Germline assignment: CDR1 SGHAT and CDR2 FQNNGV. V was clipped by 5 bases and J by 9 bases, with 16 bases between them. The CDR3 has 13 amino acids. The DNA for the CDR3 is TGTGCCAGCAGCCCGATTCGCGAGGGGGCCCAGTACTTC. The encoded protein is CASSPIREGAQYF.

This clonotype was detected a few times. The chain carries TRBV7-3 and TRBJ2-1, with D possibly TRBD2 on 5 matching bases. The V gene's germline CDR1 is SGHTA and CDR2 FQGTGA. Trimming pared 9 bases from V and 0 bases from J, leaving 9 bases between. The CDR3 consists of 13 residues. The CDR3 spells CASGLGSYNEQFF. The CDR3 DNA follows: TGTGCCAGTGGACTGGGCTCCTACAATGAGCAGTTCTTC. The full variable domain, with the rest looked up from reference TRBV7-3 and TRBJ2-1, is GAGVSQTPSNKVTEKGKYVELRCDPISGHTALYWYRQSLGQGPEFLIYFQGTGAADDSGLPNDRFFAVRPEGSVSTLKIQRTERGDSAVYLCASGLGSYNEQFFGPGTRLTVL.

This clonotype was seen more than once but under ten times. The rearrangement uses TRBV3-1 and TRBJ1-2; the D gene is possibly TRBD1 (5 bases). The CDR3 spans 16 residues. The V end was cut by 2 bases, the J end by 2 bases, with 15 bases between. CDR1 is LGHDT, CDR2 YNNKEL, per germline (reference sequence). DNA for the CDR3: TGTGCCAGCAGCCAAACCTCCCTAGGGGCGAACTATGGCTACACCTTC. This translates into CASSQTSLGANYGYTF. Filled out from reference TRBV3-1 and TRBJ1-2, the complete variable domain reads DTAVSQTPKYLVTQMGNDKSIKCEQNLGHDTMYWYKQDSKKFLKIMFSYNNKELIINETVPNRFSPKSPDKAHLNLHINSLELGDSAVYFCASSQTSLGANYGYTFGSGTRLTVV.

The V gene is TRBV29-1, the J gene TRBJ2-4, with a tentative D call TRBD1 (6 bases). CDR3 length equals 13 residues. CDR1 SQVTM and CDR2 ANQGSEA come from the germline V gene. Trimming removed 6 bases from V and 1 base from J, with 10 bases in between. CDR3 protein: CSVLDRAKNIQYF. The CDR3, as DNA: TGCAGCGTACTCGACAGGGCCAAAAACATTCAGTACTTC.

This clonotype appeared a few times. The V gene is TRBV4-2, the J gene TRBJ2-7, with D maybe TRBD2 (6 bases). Germline assignment: CDR1 LGHNA and CDR2 YNFKEQ. This CDR3 contains 14 residues. With 0 bases removed from V and 3 bases from J, the gap between germline ends came to 9 bases. CDR3 nucleotide sequence: TGTGCCAGCAGCCAAGAGGAGGGAATCTACGAGCAGTACTTC. Its protein product is CASSQEEGIYEQYF.

This clonotype was counted between two and nine times. DNA for the CDR3: TGTGCCAGCAGCTTAGACAGGATGAGGGTCGAGCAGTACTTC. This sequence encodes CASSLDRMRVEQYF. The chain couples TRBV7-2 to TRBJ2-7, with D possibly called TRBD1 or TRBD2 (5 bases each). Germline lookup yields CDR1 SGHTA and CDR2 FQGNSA. This CDR3 contains 14 residues. V lost 1 base, J lost 6 bases, and 13 bases lay in between.

V gene TRBV14 combines with J gene TRBJ2-5; 11 bases fit TRBD2. Germline assignment: CDR1 SGHDN and CDR2 FVKESK. V trimming: 3 bases; J trimming: 4 bases; junction bases outside the gene matches: 4. The CDR3 extends over 15 amino acids. Written as DNA, the CDR3 is TGTGCCAGCAGCCAGCTAGCGGGAGGAGGAGAGACCCAGTACTTC. Translation: CASSQLAGGGETQYF. The entire variable domain, with the rest obtained from reference TRBV14 and TRBJ2-5, is as follows: EAGVTQFPSHSVIEKGQTVTLRCDPISGHDNLYWYRRVMGKEIKFLLHFVKESKQDESGMPNNRFLAERTGGTYSTLKVQPAELEDSGVYFCASSQLAGGGETQYFGPGTRLLVL.

A word on this clonotype: At one end the junction does not follow the germline gene, possibly because of a read error. The chain links TRBV7-9 to TRBJ2-1; D might be TRBD1 or TRBD2, each matching 5 bases. Germline CDR1 and CDR2: SEHNR and FQNEAQ (reference sequence). CDR3 length: 11 amino acids. The CDR3 DNA follows: TGTGCCAGCAGCTTACCGGGGCGCTCGATCTTC. Translation gives CASSLPGRSIF.

The chain recombines TRBV7-2 with TRBJ2-2; D is possibly TRBD2 (6 bases). The germline V gene encodes CDR1 SGHTA and CDR2 FQGNSA. This CDR3 comprises 17 residues. Trimming pared 4 bases from V and 0 bases from J, leaving 15 bases between. The CDR3 DNA reads TGTGCCAGCAGCTCCCGGCGGGGTGCCGCGAACACCGGGGAGCTGTTTTTT. It translates to CASSSRRGAANTGELFF. Supplemented by reference TRBV7-2 and TRBJ2-2, the full variable domain reads GAGVSQSPSNKVTEKGKDVELRCDPISGHTALYWYRQSLGQGLEFLIYFQGNSAPDKSGLPSDRFSAERTGGSVSTLTIQRTQQEDSAVYLCASSSRRGAANTGELFFGEGSRLTVL.

Only a few counts were recorded for this clonotype. The rearrangement links TRBV20-1 to TRBJ2-7; 11 bases agree with TRBD2. The CDR3 is 13 amino acids. Germline CDR1 is DFQATT and CDR2 is SNEGSKA (reference sequence). V trimming: 3 bases; J trimming: 3 bases; junction bases outside the gene matches: 1. CDR3 sequence reads: CSARGLADYEQYF. CDR3 nucleotide sequence: TGCAGTGCTAGGGGACTAGCGGACTACGAGCAGTACTTC.

The J gene is TRBJ2-1, the V gene TRBV20-1, with a tentative D call TRBD2 (5 bases). This CDR3 spans 11 amino acids. The germline V and J ends were trimmed by 6 bases and 6 bases, with 9 bases remaining between them. Looked up from germline, CDR1 is DFQATT and CDR2 is SNEGSKA (reference sequence). The CDR3 coding sequence is TGCAGTGCGGGTCGGGGCAATGAGCAGTTCTTC. Translation gives CSAGRGNEQFF.

This clonotype has a handful of counts. An end of the junction differs from the germline gene, which may be a read error. The gene calls are TRBV7-9 and TRBJ1-3; perhaps TRBD1 as D (6 bases). The CDR3 contains 16 residues. The germline gives CDR1 SEHNR, CDR2 FQNEAQ (reference sequence). The CDR3 nucleotides are TGTGCCAGCAGCCTAGCGACAGGACGCTCTGGAAACACCATATATTTT. Its protein product is CASSLATGRSGNTIYF.

The gene calls are TRBV12-3 or TRBV12-4 and TRBJ1-1; D is undetermined. The germline V and J ends were trimmed by 3 bases and 6 bases, with 5 bases remaining between them. The CDR3 length is 11 residues. The DNA for the CDR3 is TGTGCCAGCAGTTTGGCAGCTGAAGCTTTCTTT. Translated, it gives CASSLAAEAFF.

The rearrangement joins TRBV5-6 to TRBJ2-7; TRBD1 matches 9 bases. The germline gives CDR1 SGHDT, CDR2 YYEEEE. V was clipped by 4 bases and J by 3 bases; unmatched bases: 5. The CDR3 is 14 amino acids. The CDR3 DNA is TGTGCCAGCAGCACTGGGACAGGGATCTACGAGCAGTACTTC. Translated, it gives CASSTGTGIYEQYF.

This clonotype occurred a few times. The chain employs TRBV7-6 and TRBJ2-1; perhaps TRBD1 as D (6 bases). The CDR3 has 15 residues. Trimming cost V 2 bases and J 1 base, with 9 bases left between them. Looked up from germline, CDR1 is SGHVS and CDR2 is FNYEAQ. The CDR3 region has the DNA TGTGCCAGCAGCTTAACAGGGATTTCCTACAATGAGCAGTTCTTC. Translation: CASSLTGISYNEQFF.

This clonotype was seen a handful of times. The J gene is TRBJ2-7, the V gene TRBV6-1; TRBD2 is a possible D gene (5 bases). Trimming pared 0 bases from V and 7 bases from J, leaving 10 bases between. CDR1 is MNHNS, CDR2 SASEGT, per germline. The CDR3 covers 13 residues. The DNA for the CDR3 is TGTGCCAGCAGTGAAGCGGGAGTGGGGGAGCAGTACTTC. Translation gives CASSEAGVGEQYF.

In this sample, this clonotype turned up a few times. V is TRBV4-3 and J is TRBJ2-7; 12 positions match TRBD2. Germline V lookup: CDR1 LGHNA, CDR2 YSLEER. Trimming cost V 3 bases and J 7 bases; bases outside gene matches: 7. The CDR3 covers 15 residues. As DNA, the CDR3 is TGCGCCAGCAGCCAGGATCTAGCGGGAGGGTGGGAGCAGTACTTC. Its protein product is CASSQDLAGGWEQYF.

The chain couples TRBV5-8 to TRBJ2-3; the D gene could be TRBD1 or TRBD2 (6 bases each). There are 16 residues in the CDR3. The ends were cut back, 3 bases at V and 5 bases at J, with 19 bases in the middle. Germline CDR1 and CDR2: SGHTS and YDEGEE. The CDR3 spells CASSWGAWGERDTQYF. The CDR3 coding sequence is TGTGCCAGCAGCTGGGGGGCGTGGGGGGAGAGAGATACGCAGTATTTT.

The chain has TRBV12-3 or TRBV12-4 and TRBJ2-6; D not certain. Trimming shortened V by 6 bases and J by 0 bases, and 18 bases separated the two germline ends. The CDR3 sequence is 18 residues long. CDR3 in amino acids: CASSARAAITSGANVLTF. The CDR3, as DNA: TGTGCCAGCAGCGCTAGGGCAGCGATAACCTCTGGGGCCAACGTCCTGACTTTC.

This chain joins TRBV21-1 and TRBJ1-6; TRBD1, the table's D call, lacks a check against the DNA. TRBV21-1 is a pseudogene. The CDR3 consists of 18 residues. The DNA for the CDR3 is TGTGCCAGCATCGCAAAAGGGACACCGGATACCTATAATTCACCCCTCCACTTT. Translating it yields CASIAKGTPDTYNSPLHF.

The chain joins TRBV30 to TRBJ1-2; D uncertain. The germline V and J ends were trimmed by 4 bases and 3 bases, with 9 bases remaining between them. Germline CDR1 is GTSNPN and CDR2 is SVGIG (reference sequence). The CDR3 covers 12 residues. The CDR3 DNA reads as TGTGCCTGGACCATACAGCACTATGGCTACACCTTC. Translating it yields CAWTIQHYGYTF.

The chain uses TRBV7-3 and TRBJ1-2, with D possibly matching TRBD1 (6 bases). The CDR3 runs to 14 residues. The germline V gene has CDR1 SGHTA and CDR2 FQGTGA. Trimming shortened V by 4 bases and J by 4 bases, and 13 bases separated the two germline ends. CDR3 coding DNA: TGTGCCAGCAGCTCGGGGGGGCAGAGCTATGGCTACACCTTC. This encodes CASSSGGQSYGYTF.